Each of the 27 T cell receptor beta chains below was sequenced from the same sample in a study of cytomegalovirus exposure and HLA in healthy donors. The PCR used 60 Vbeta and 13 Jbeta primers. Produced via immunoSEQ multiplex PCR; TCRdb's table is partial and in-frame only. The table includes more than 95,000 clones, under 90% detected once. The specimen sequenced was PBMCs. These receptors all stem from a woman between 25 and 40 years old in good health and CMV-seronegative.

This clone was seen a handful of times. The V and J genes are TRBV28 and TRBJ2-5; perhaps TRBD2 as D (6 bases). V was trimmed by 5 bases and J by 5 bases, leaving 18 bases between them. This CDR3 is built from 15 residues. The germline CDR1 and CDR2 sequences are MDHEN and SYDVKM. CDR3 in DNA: TGTGCCAGCAGTACGAGCCGGAGGGGTGAGGAGACCCAGTACTTC. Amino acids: CASSTSRRGEETQYF.

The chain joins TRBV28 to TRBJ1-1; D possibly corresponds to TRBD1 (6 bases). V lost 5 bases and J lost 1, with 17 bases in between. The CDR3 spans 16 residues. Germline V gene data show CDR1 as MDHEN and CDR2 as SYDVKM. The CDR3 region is CASSPGHARGNTEAFF. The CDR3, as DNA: TGTGCCAGCAGTCCGGGACACGCCAGGGGGAACACTGAAGCTTTCTTT. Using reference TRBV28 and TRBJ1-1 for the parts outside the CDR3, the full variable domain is DVKVTQSSRYLVKRTGEKVFLECVQDMDHENMFWYRQDPGLGLRLIYFSYDVKMKEKGDIPEGYSVSREKKERFSLILESASTNQTSMYLCASSPGHARGNTEAFFGQGTRLTVV.

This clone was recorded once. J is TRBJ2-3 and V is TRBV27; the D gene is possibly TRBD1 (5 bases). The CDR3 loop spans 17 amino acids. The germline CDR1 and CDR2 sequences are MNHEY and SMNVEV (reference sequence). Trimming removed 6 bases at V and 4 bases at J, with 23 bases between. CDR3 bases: TGTGCCAGCAGCCTCCAAAGTGGGGCAGGGATCGCAGATACGCAGTATTTT. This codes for CASSLQSGAGIADTQYF.

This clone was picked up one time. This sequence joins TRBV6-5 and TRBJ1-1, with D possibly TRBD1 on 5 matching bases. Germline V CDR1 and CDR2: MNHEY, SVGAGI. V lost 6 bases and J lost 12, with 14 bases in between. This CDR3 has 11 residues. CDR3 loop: CASRLGRVPFF. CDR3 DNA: TGTGCCAGCAGACTGGGGCGTGTCCCTTTCTTT.

In nucleotides, the CDR3 is TGTGCCAGCAGCGTAGAGCCCATGAACACTGAAGCTTTCTTT. This sequence encodes CASSVEPMNTEAFF. The J gene is TRBJ1-1, the V gene TRBV9; D gene unclear. This CDR3 spans 14 amino acids. CDR1 and CDR2 (germline): SGDLS, YYNGEE. Trimming left V 0 bases short and J 0 bases short, with 6 bases between.

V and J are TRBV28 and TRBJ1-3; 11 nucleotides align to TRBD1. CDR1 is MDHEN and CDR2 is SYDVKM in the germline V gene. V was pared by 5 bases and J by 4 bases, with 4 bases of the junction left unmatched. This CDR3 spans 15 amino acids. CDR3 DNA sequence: TGTGCCAGCAGTCCCGGACAGGGGGCAGGAAACACCATATATTTT. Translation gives CASSPGQGAGNTIYF.

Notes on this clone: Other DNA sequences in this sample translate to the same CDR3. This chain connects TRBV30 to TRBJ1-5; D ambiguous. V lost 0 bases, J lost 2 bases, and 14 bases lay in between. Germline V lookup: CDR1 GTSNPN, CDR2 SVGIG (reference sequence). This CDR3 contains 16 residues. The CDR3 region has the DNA TGTGCCTGGAGTGTACCCCGCGGCTATGGCAATCAGCCCCAGCATTTT. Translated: CAWSVPRGYGNQPQHF.

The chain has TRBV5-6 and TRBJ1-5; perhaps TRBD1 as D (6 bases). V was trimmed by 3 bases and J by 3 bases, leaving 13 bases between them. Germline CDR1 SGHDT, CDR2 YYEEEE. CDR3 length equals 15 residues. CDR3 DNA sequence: TGTGCCAGCAGCTCGACAGGCACCTTCAATCAGCCCCAGCATTTT. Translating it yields CASSSTGTFNQPQHF.

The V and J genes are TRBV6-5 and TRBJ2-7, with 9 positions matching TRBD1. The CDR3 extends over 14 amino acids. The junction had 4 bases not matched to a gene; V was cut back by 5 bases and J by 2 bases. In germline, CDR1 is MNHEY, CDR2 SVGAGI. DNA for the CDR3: TGTGCCAGCAGTAGGGGACAGGGAACCTACGAGCAGTACTTC. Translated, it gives CASSRGQGTYEQYF.

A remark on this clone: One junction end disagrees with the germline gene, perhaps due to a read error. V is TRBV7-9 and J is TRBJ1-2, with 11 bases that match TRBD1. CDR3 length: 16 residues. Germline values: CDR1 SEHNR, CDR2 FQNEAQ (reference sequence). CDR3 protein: CSSSRLRTGGLYGYTF. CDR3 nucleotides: TGTTCCAGCTCACGCCTAAGGACAGGGGGCCTATATGGCTACACCTTC. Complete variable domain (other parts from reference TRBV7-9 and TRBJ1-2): DTGVSQNPRHKITKRGQNVTFRCDPISEHNRLYWYRQTLGQGPEFLTYFQNEAQLEKSRLLSDRFSAERPKGSFSTLEIQRTEQGDSAMYLCSSSRLRTGGLYGYTFGSGTRLTVV.

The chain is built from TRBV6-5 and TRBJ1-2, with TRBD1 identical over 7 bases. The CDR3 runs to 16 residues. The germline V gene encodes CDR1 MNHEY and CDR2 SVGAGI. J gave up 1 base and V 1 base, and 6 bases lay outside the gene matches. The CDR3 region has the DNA TGTGCCAGCAGTTACTATACAGGGGACGTTAACTATGGCTACACCTTC. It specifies CASSYYTGDVNYGYTF.

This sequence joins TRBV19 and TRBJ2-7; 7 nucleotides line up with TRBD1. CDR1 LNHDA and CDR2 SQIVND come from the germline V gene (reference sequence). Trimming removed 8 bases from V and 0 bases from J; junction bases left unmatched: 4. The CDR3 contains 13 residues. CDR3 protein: CASHRGSSYEQYF. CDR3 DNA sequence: TGTGCCAGTCACAGGGGCAGCTCCTACGAGCAGTACTTC. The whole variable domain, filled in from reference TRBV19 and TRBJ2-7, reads DGGITQSPKYLFRKEGQNVTLSCEQNLNHDAMYWYRQDPGQGLRLIYYSQIVNDFQKGDIAEGYSVSREKKESFPLTVTSAQKNPTAFYLCASHRGSSYEQYFGPGTRLTVT.

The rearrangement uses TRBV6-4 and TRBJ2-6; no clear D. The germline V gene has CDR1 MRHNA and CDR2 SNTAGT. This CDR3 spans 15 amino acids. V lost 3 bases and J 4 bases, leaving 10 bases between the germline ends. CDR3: CASSEDSSGANVLTF. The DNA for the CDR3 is TGTGCCAGCAGTGAGGATAGCTCCGGGGCCAACGTCCTGACTTTC.

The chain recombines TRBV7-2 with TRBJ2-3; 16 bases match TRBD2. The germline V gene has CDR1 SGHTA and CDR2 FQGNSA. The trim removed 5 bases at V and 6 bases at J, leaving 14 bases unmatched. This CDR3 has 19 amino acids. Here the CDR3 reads CASSPVGTSGRAAPDTQYF. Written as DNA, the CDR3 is TGTGCCAGCAGCCCTGTTGGGACTAGCGGGAGGGCCGCCCCGGATACGCAGTATTTT.

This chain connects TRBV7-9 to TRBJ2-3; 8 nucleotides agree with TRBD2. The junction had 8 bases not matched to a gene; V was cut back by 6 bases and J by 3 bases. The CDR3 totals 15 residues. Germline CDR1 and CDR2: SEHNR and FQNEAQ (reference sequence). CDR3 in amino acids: CASSVAGLVTDTQYF. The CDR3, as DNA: TGTGCCAGCAGTGTAGCGGGACTCGTAACAGATACGCAGTATTTT.

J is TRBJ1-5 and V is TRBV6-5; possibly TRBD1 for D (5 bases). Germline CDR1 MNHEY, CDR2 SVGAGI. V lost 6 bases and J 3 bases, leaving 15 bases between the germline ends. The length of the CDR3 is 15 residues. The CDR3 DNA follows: TGTGCCAGCAGCCCCGGACACATCGACAATCAGCCCCAGCATTTT. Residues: CASSPGHIDNQPQHF.

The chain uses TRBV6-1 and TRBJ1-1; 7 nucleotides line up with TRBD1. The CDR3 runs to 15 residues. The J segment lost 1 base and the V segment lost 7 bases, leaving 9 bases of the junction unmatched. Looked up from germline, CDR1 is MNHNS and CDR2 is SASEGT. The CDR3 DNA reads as TGTGCCAGCACTCCAGGGACAGACCCGAACACTGAAGCTTTCTTT. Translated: CASTPGTDPNTEAFF.

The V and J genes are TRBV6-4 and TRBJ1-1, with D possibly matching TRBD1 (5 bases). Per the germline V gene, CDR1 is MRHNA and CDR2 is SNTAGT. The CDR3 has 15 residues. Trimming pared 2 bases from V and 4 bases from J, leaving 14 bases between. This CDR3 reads CASSDNGPGGTEAFF. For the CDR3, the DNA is TGTGCCAGCAGTGACAACGGACCGGGGGGCACTGAAGCTTTCTTT.

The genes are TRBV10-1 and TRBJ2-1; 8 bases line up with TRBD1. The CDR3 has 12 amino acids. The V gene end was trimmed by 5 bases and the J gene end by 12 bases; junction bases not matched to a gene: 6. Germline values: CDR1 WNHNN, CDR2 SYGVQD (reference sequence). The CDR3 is CASSPSDRGQFF. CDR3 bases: TGCGCCAGCAGTCCCTCAGACAGGGGGCAGTTCTTC.

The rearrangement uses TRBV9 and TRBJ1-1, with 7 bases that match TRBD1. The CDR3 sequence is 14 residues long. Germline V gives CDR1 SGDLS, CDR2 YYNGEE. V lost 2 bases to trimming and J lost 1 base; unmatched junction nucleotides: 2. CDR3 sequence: CASSVTGANTEAFF. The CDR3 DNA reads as TGTGCCAGCAGCGTCACAGGGGCGAACACTGAAGCTTTCTTT.

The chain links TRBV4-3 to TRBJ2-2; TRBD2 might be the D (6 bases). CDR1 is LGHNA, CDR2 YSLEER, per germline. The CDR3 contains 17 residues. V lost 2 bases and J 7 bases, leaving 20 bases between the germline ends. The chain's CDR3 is CASSQPVWGSGIGELFF. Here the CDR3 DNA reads TGCGCCAGCAGCCAACCCGTCTGGGGTAGCGGCATCGGGGAGCTGTTTTTT.

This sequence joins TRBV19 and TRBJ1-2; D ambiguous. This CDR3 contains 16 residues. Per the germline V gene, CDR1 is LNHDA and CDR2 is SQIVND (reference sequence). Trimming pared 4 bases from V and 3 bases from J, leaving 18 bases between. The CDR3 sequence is CASSTPAEARDYGYTF. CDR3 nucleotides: TGTGCCAGTAGTACTCCCGCAGAGGCGAGGGACTATGGCTACACCTTC.

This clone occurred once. The CDR3 sequence is CASSRGPRDEKLFF. As DNA, the CDR3 is TGTGCCAGCTCGCGAGGGCCCCGGGATGAAAAACTGTTTTTT. The chain recombines TRBV18 with TRBJ1-4; D unresolved. Germline-derived CDR1 and CDR2 are KGHSH and LQKENI. The CDR3 has 14 amino acids. Trimming pared 6 bases from V and 6 bases from J, leaving 14 bases between.

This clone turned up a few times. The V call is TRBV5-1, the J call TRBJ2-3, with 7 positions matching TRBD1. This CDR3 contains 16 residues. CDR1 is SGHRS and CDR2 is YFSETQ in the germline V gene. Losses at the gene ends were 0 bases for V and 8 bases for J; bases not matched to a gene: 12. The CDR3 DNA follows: TGCGCCAGCAGCTTGGCCCGGGACAGCTTACAGGGTACGCAGTATTTT. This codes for CASSLARDSLQGTQYF.

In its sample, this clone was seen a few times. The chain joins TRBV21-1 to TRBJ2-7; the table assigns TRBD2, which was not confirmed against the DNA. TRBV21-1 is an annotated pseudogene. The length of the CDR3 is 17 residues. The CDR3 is CASSKRLSASNPYEQYF. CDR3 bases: TGTGCCAGCAGCAAACGCCTCTCCGCGTCTAACCCCTACGAGCAGTACTTC.

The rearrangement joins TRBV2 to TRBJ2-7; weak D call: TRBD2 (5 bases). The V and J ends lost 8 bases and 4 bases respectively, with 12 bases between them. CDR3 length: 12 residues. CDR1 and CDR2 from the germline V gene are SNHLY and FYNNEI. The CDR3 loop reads CASLTGSYEQYF. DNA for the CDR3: TGTGCCAGCTTGACGGGGAGTTACGAGCAGTACTTC.

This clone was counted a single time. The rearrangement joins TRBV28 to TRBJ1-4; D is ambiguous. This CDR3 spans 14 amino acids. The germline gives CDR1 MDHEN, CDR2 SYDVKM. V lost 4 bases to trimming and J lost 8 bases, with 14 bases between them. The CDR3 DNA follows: TGTGCCAGCAGTTCCCGGGTGGCGGGGGAAAAACTGTTTTTT. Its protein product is CASSSRVAGEKLFF.